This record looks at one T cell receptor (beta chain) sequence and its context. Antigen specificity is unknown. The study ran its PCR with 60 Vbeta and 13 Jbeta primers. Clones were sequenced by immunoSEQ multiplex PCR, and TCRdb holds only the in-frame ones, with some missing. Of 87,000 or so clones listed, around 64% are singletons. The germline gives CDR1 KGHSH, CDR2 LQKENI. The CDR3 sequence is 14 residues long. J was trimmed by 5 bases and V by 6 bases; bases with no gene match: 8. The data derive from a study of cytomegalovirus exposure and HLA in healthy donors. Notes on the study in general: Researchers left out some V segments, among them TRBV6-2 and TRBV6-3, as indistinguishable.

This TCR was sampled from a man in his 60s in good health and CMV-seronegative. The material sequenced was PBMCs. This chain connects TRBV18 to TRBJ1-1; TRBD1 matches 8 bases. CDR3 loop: CASSFGQGGTEAFF. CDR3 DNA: TGTGCCAGCTCTTTCGGACAGGGTGGGACTGAAGCTTTCTTT.